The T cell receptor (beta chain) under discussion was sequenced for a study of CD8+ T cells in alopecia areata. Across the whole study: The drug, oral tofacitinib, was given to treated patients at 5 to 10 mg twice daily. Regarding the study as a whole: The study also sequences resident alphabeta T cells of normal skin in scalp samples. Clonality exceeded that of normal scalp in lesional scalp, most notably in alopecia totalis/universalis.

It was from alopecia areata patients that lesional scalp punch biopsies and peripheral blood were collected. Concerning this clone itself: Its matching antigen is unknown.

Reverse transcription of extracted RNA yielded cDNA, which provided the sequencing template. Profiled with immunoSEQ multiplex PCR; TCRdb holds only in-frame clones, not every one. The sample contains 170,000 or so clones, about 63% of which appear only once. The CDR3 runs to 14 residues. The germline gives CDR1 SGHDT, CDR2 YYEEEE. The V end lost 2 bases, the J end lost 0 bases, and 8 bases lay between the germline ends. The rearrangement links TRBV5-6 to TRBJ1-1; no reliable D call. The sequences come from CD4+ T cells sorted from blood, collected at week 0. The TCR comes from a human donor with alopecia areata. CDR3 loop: CASSFVQVNTEAFF. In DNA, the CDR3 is TGTGCCAGCAGCTTTGTCCAGGTGAACACTGAAGCTTTCTTT.